The rows below give T cell receptor beta chains drawn from one sample of a study of CD8 T cell repertoires and HIV-1 epitope variants. These receptors' antigens are unknown. Assay used: immunoSEQ multiplex PCR; TCRdb lists only in-frame clones, some missing. The sample yields about 5,400 clones, around 60% seen once. Material for sequencing was cultured CD8+ T cells derived from PBMCs. The receptors stem from a male donor with HIV. The CDR3 runs from the conserved cysteine through the conserved F or W. The D gene is left open where the match is weak. Only part of the rows carry a size: once, few, many, or a class if the clone is expanded.

length	J	size	V	D	CDR3	DNA
14	TRBJ2-1	once	TRBV10-3	NA	CAAARTEENNEQFF	TGTGCAGCCGCACGGACGGAAGAAAACAATGAGCAGTTCTTC
14	TRBJ2-3	NA	TRBV28	TRBD2	CASRPTSSTDTQYF	TGTGCCAGCAGACCGACTAGCAGCACAGATACGCAGTATTTT
17	TRBJ2-5	NA	TRBV4-3	TRBD1	CASSQSPGQGVQETQYF	TGCGCCAGCAGCCAATCTCCGGGACAGGGGGTCCAAGAGACCCAGTACTTC
17	TRBJ2-5	NA	TRBV7-6	TRBD1	CASSLARDRSGRETQYF	TGTGCCAGCAGCTTAGCCCGGGACAGGAGTGGGAGAGAGACCCAGTACTTC
16	TRBJ2-7	once	TRBV4-1	NA	CASSQDYLGLSYEQYF	TGCGCCAGCAGCCAAGATTACCTCGGCCTCTCCTACGAGCAGTACTTC
13	TRBJ2-5	NA	TRBV19	NA	CASSIVAWETQYF	TGTGCCAGTAGTATAGTAGCATGGGAGACCCAGTACTTC
12	TRBJ2-2	NA	TRBV19	NA	CASGWGPGELFF	TGTGCCAGTGGGTGGGGCCCCGGGGAGCTGTTTTTT
16	TRBJ1-5	NA	TRBV7-8	NA	CASSQGPGGGNQPQHF	TGTGCCAGCAGCCAGGGGCCCGGAGGGGGAAATCAGCCCCAGCATTTT
14	TRBJ2-1	few	TRBV13	TRBD2	CASSSTSWYNEQFF	TGTGCCAGCAGCTCGACTAGCTGGTACAATGAGCAGTTCTTC
14	TRBJ2-7	once	TRBV2	TRBD1	CASRVTGTYYEQYF	TGTGCCAGCAGGGTGACAGGGACATACTACGAGCAGTACTTC
14	TRBJ2-5	few	TRBV9	NA	CASSVRDGPETQYF	TGTGCCAGCAGCGTGAGGGACGGGCCAGAGACCCAGTACTTC
14	TRBJ2-3	few	TRBV6-4	TRBD1	CASSEEGAADTQYF	TGTGCCAGCAGTGAAGAGGGGGCGGCAGATACGCAGTATTTT
13	TRBJ2-7	few	TRBV27	NA	CASRERGPYEQYF	TGTGCCAGCAGGGAGAGGGGTCCTTACGAGCAGTACTTC
13	TRBJ2-7	NA	TRBV7-9	NA	CASSPTASDEQYF	TGTGCCAGCAGCCCAACCGCTAGCGATGAGCAGTACTTC
12	TRBJ2-1	NA	TRBV7-6	NA	CASSLGYSEQFF	TGTGCCAGCAGCTTAGGTTACTCTGAGCAGTTCTTC
14	TRBJ2-7	NA	TRBV5-5	TRBD2	CASSFSSGDYEQYF	TGTGCCAGCAGCTTCTCTAGCGGGGATTACGAGCAGTACTTC
15	TRBJ2-3	NA	TRBV6-6	NA	CASSYSDPRTDTQYF	TGTGCCAGCAGTTACTCGGACCCCCGAACGGATACGCAGTATTTT
13	TRBJ1-1	few	TRBV30	NA	CAWSVQPSSEAFF	TGTGCCTGGAGTGTACAACCGAGCAGTGAAGCTTTCTTT
14	TRBJ2-5	large	TRBV28	NA	CASSSPLGGETQYF	TGTGCCAGCAGTTCACCCCTGGGGGGAGAGACCCAGTACTTC
15	TRBJ1-2	NA	TRBV9	NA	CASTRSGSGGYGYTF	TGTGCCAGCACCCGGTCTGGGTCGGGGGGCTATGGCTACACCTTC
16	TRBJ2-5	NA	TRBV7-2	TRBD2	CASSLGLSGGVLTQYF	TGTGCCAGCAGCCTCGGACTAAGCGGGGGGGTTTTGACCCAGTACTTC
13	TRBJ1-2	NA	TRBV15	NA	CATSRRGDYGYTF	TGTGCCACCAGCAGACGGGGGGACTATGGCTACACCTTC
13	TRBJ2-1	few	TRBV5-1	TRBD1	CASSRGTGNEQFF	TGCGCCAGCAGCCGTGGGACAGGTAACGAGCAGTTCTTC
13	TRBJ1-1	once	TRBV30	TRBD1	CAWSAGTGDEAFF	TGTGCCTGGAGTGCAGGGACAGGGGATGAAGCTTTCTTT
16	TRBJ1-3	NA	TRBV28	TRBD1	CASRQTGPSSGNTIYF	TGTGCCAGCAGGCAGACAGGGCCTTCCTCTGGAAACACCATATATTTT
14	TRBJ1-1	NA	TRBV29-1	NA	CSVEAFGEYTEAFF	TGCAGCGTTGAAGCATTCGGGGAATACACTGAAGCTTTCTTT
17	TRBJ2-5	once	TRBV9	TRBD2	CASSPGGAGGPSETQYF	TGTGCCAGCAGCCCCGGGGGAGCGGGAGGGCCCTCGGAGACCCAGTACTTC
12	TRBJ2-5	NA	TRBV28	NA	CASSLIVETQYF	TGTGCCAGCAGTTTGATAGTAGAGACCCAGTACTTC
17	TRBJ1-6	NA	TRBV7-2	TRBD1	CASSLVSQGALGSPLHF	TGTGCCAGCAGCTTAGTGTCGCAGGGGGCTTTAGGTTCACCCCTCCACTTT
14	TRBJ2-3	NA	TRBV27	NA	CASTRDALVDTQYF	TGTGCCAGCACCCGGGACGCCCTGGTAGATACGCAGTATTTT
15	TRBJ2-3	NA	TRBV7-8	NA	CASSLEGRFTDTQYF	TGTGCCAGCAGCTTAGAGGGCCGTTTCACGGATACGCAGTATTTT
16	TRBJ2-3	NA	TRBV27	TRBD1	CASSLSWTGPGDTQYF	TGTGCCAGCAGTTTATCGTGGACAGGTCCCGGAGATACGCAGTATTTT
15	TRBJ2-3	few	TRBV6-5	NA	CASSYSDSSTDTQYF	TGTGCCAGCAGTTACTCGGACAGTAGCACAGATACGCAGTATTTT
15	TRBJ1-5	once	TRBV28	TRBD1	CASSPDREYDQPQHF	TGTGCCAGCAGCCCGGACAGGGAATATGATCAGCCCCAGCATTTT
13	TRBJ2-7	NA	TRBV27	NA	CASSLRALYEQYF	TGTGCCAGCAGTTTACGGGCCCTCTACGAGCAGTACTTC
12	TRBJ2-7	few	TRBV2	NA	CASTASTYEQYF	TGTGCCAGCACGGCCAGCACCTACGAGCAGTACTTC
15	TRBJ1-3	NA	TRBV19	NA	CASSTSGDSGNTIYF	TGTGCCAGTAGTACCTCCGGTGACTCTGGAAACACCATATATTTT
14	TRBJ2-7	NA	TRBV27	NA	CASSLRDGSYEQYF	TGTGCCAGCAGTTTACGGGACGGATCCTACGAGCAGTACTTC
16	TRBJ2-2	few	TRBV7-2	TRBD2	CASSLGLAGSTGELFF	TGTGCCAGCAGCTTAGGGCTAGCGGGATCTACCGGGGAGCTGTTTTTT
15	TRBJ2-3	NA	TRBV27	TRBD2	CASSLRGVGADTQYF	TGTGCCAGCAGTTTACGGGGGGTCGGGGCAGATACGCAGTATTTT
16	TRBJ2-5	NA	TRBV25-1	NA	CASSEFGSPTRETQYF	TGTGCCAGCAGTGAATTCGGCAGCCCCACACGAGAGACCCAGTACTTC
14	TRBJ1-4	few	TRBV9	NA	CASSEQGANEKLFF	TGTGCCAGCAGCGAACAGGGAGCTAATGAAAAACTGTTTTTT
17	TRBJ2-2	few	TRBV13	TRBD2	CASSLGWASGSTGELFF	TGTGCCAGCAGCTTAGGTTGGGCTAGCGGGAGCACCGGGGAGCTGTTTTTT
15	TRBJ2-7	NA	TRBV6-5	TRBD2	CASSHRTSGRNEQYF	TGTGCCAGCAGTCACCGTACTAGCGGGAGGAACGAGCAGTACTTC
13	TRBJ1-1	NA	TRBV7-9	NA	CASSLPADTEAFF	TGTGCCAGCAGCTTACCGGCGGACACTGAAGCTTTCTTT